These T cell receptor beta chains were read from a single sample in a study of shared clonotypes between healthy human individuals. Clones were sequenced by immunoSEQ multiplex PCR, and TCRdb holds only the in-frame ones, with some missing. The sample holds about 1 million clones, around 78% seen once. Sequencing input: memory CD4+ T cells from PBMCs. The source is a man younger than 35 in good health. Some clones in this sample may be carry-over from other donors' samples. Each CDR3 is given with its conserved first and last residue. The order of the fields is D gene, V gene, clone size, J gene, CDR3 DNA, CDR3 protein. A D gene is named only where the DNA matches it firmly. Clone size is not always given. Where it is, it says once, few, many or a class for expanded clones.

D gene: -; V gene: TRBV21-1; clone size: -; J gene: TRBJ2-5; CDR3 DNA: TGTGCCAGCAGCAAAAGAGGCGCCAGGGGAGAGACCCAGTACTTC; CDR3 protein: CASSKRGARGETQYF
D gene: -; V gene: TRBV7-8; clone size: -; J gene: TRBJ2-1; CDR3 DNA: TGTGCCAGCAGCTTAGTAGATTTGAGCAATGAGCAGTTCTTC; CDR3 protein: CASSLVDLSNEQFF
D gene: TRBD1; V gene: TRBV5-1; clone size: -; J gene: TRBJ2-2; CDR3 DNA: TGCGCCAGCAGCCAAGGACAGGGAGGCAACACCGGGGAGCTGTTTTTT; CDR3 protein: CASSQGQGGNTGELFF
D gene: -; V gene: TRBV29-1; clone size: -; J gene: TRBJ2-2; CDR3 DNA: TGCAGCGGCGGGACAGCGAACACCGGGGAGCTGTTTTTT; CDR3 protein: CSGGTANTGELFF
D gene: TRBD1; V gene: TRBV2; clone size: once; J gene: TRBJ2-3; CDR3 DNA: TGTGCCAGCAGCCGACAGGGGTTAAACACAGATACGCAGTATTTT; CDR3 protein: CASSRQGLNTDTQYF
D gene: -; V gene: TRBV10-3; clone size: -; J gene: TRBJ1-2; CDR3 DNA: TGTGCCATCAGTGCCCAGGTAGCCTATGGCTACACCTTC; CDR3 protein: CAISAQVAYGYTF
D gene: -; V gene: TRBV18; clone size: -; J gene: TRBJ1-1; CDR3 DNA: TGTGCCAGCTCACCAGGGGTTCGGGACACTGAAGCTTTCTTT; CDR3 protein: CASSPGVRDTEAFF
D gene: -; V gene: TRBV9; clone size: -; J gene: TRBJ2-5; CDR3 DNA: TGTGCCAGCAGCGCAACTAGCTCCAGATGGGAGACCCAGTACTTC; CDR3 protein: CASSATSSRWETQYF
D gene: -; V gene: TRBV5-6; clone size: -; J gene: TRBJ1-1; CDR3 DNA: TGTGCCAGCAGCTCTGTCTGGAACACTGAAGCTTTCTTT; CDR3 protein: CASSSVWNTEAFF
D gene: TRBD1; V gene: TRBV30; clone size: -; J gene: TRBJ2-4; CDR3 DNA: TGTGCCTGGAGGATTCAGACAGGGACCAAAAACATTCAGTACTTC; CDR3 protein: CAWRIQTGTKNIQYF
D gene: -; V gene: TRBV5-1; clone size: -; J gene: TRBJ2-2; CDR3 DNA: TGCGCCAGCAGTGGACCCCTTCCCCCCGGGGAGCTGTTTTTT; CDR3 protein: CASSGPLPPGELFF
D gene: -; V gene: TRBV19; clone size: -; J gene: TRBJ1-5; CDR3 DNA: TGTGCCAGTAAGGCCGGGGGGGCGGGTCAGCCCCAGCATTTT; CDR3 protein: CASKAGGAGQPQHF
D gene: -; V gene: TRBV19; clone size: -; J gene: TRBJ2-7; CDR3 DNA: TGTGCCAGTAGTATATCATCAGGGGCCGAGCAGTACTTC; CDR3 protein: CASSISSGAEQYF
D gene: TRBD2; V gene: TRBV27; clone size: -; J gene: TRBJ2-7; CDR3 DNA: TGTGCCAGCAGTTCTACCACTGGGGTACTAGCGGGAGAAAACGAGCAGTACTTC; CDR3 protein: CASSSTTGVLAGENEQYF
D gene: -; V gene: TRBV7-9; clone size: -; J gene: TRBJ1-2; CDR3 DNA: TGTGCCAGCAGCTTAGTGGTTCCGGGGGCCTATGGCTACACCTTC; CDR3 protein: CASSLVVPGAYGYTF
D gene: TRBD1; V gene: TRBV30; clone size: -; J gene: TRBJ2-7; CDR3 DNA: TGTGCCTGGAACCGGGACAGGGACTCCTACGAGCAGTACTTC; CDR3 protein: CAWNRDRDSYEQYF
D gene: -; V gene: TRBV7-3; clone size: once; J gene: TRBJ2-1; CDR3 DNA: TGTGCCAGCAGCTTATCCAGAAACAATGAGCAGTTCTTC; CDR3 protein: CASSLSRNNEQFF
D gene: -; V gene: TRBV7-3; clone size: -; J gene: TRBJ1-1; CDR3 DNA: TGTGCCAGCAGCTTAGTAGGGGTAGGGGACACTGAAGCTTTCTTT; CDR3 protein: CASSLVGVGDTEAFF
D gene: -; V gene: TRBV18; clone size: -; J gene: TRBJ2-6; CDR3 DNA: TGTGCCAGCTCACCTGGAGCTGGGGCCAACGTCCTGACTTTC; CDR3 protein: CASSPGAGANVLTF
D gene: -; V gene: TRBV29-1; clone size: -; J gene: TRBJ2-3; CDR3 DNA: TGCACCCACGAGGGGGGCACAGATACGCAGTATTTT; CDR3 protein: CTHEGGTDTQYF
D gene: TRBD1; V gene: TRBV18; clone size: -; J gene: TRBJ1-1; CDR3 DNA: TGTGCCAGCTCACCTGGGACAGGGGTGGGCACTGAAGCTTTCTTT; CDR3 protein: CASSPGTGVGTEAFF
D gene: TRBD1; V gene: TRBV7-9; clone size: -; J gene: TRBJ1-4; CDR3 DNA: TGTGCCAGCAGCAACCCGACAGGGCCTAATGAAAAACTGTTTTTT; CDR3 protein: CASSNPTGPNEKLFF
D gene: -; V gene: TRBV9; clone size: -; J gene: TRBJ2-7; CDR3 DNA: TGTGCCAGCAGCAATTTAGGCCAGACTGGCGAGCAGTACTTC; CDR3 protein: CASSNLGQTGEQYF
D gene: -; V gene: TRBV5-1; clone size: -; J gene: TRBJ1-1; CDR3 DNA: TGCGCCAGCAGCACCCAGACAGGAAACACTGAAGCTTTCTTT; CDR3 protein: CASSTQTGNTEAFF
D gene: -; V gene: TRBV18; clone size: -; J gene: TRBJ2-1; CDR3 DNA: TGTGCCAGCTCAACAAAAGGCGTAGCGGCCTACAATGAGCAGTTCTTC; CDR3 protein: CASSTKGVAAYNEQFF
D gene: -; V gene: TRBV18; clone size: -; J gene: TRBJ1-1; CDR3 DNA: TGTGCCAGCTCACCACAGTACGCTGATGAAGCTTTCTTT; CDR3 protein: CASSPQYADEAFF